This T cell receptor (beta chain) was sequenced in a study of shared clonotypes between healthy human individuals. CD45RA-negative memory and CD45RA+ naive subsets were split from the CD4+ cells. Germline-derived CDR1 and CDR2 are SQVTM and ANQGSEA. CDR3 length: 12 residues. V was shortened by 7 bases and J by 4 bases, with 13 bases between the two germline ends. Deep-level running was used for the assay. Profiled with immunoSEQ multiplex PCR; TCRdb holds only in-frame clones, not every one. The sample lists approximately 1.5 million clones; approximately 98.5% were seen once. About this clone itself: Its antigen remains unknown.

Study-wide findings and caveats: Against clonotypes common to all four donors, non-shared ones had lower generation probabilities.

This TCR was recovered from a man aged 30-40 years in good health. V usage is TRBV29-1 and J usage is TRBJ1-2; D remains unclear. The sequenced material came from naive CD4+ T cells sorted from blood. As for subset: CD45RA+ positively selected. The CDR3 sequence: CSAGGGRYGYTF. CDR3 sequence (DNA): TGCAGCGCGGGCGGCGGTCGCTATGGCTACACCTTC.